The 20 T cell receptor beta chains below were found in one sample sequenced in a study of long-term antiretroviral therapy in people with HIV. Runs used v3.0 of the immunoSEQ assay and were done at survey level. Repertoires were generated with immunoSEQ multiplex PCR, while TCRdb's copy carries only in-frame clones and drops some. The sample lists about 25,000 clones; about 86% were seen once. Sequences were derived from unsorted PBMCs, sampled 1.2 years after starting antiretroviral therapy. All receptors derive from a man aged 50 or older with HIV.

This clone was observed a handful of times. The genes are TRBV5-4 and TRBJ1-2; TRBD1 agrees at 12 bases. CDR1 is SGHNT, CDR2 YYREEE, per germline (reference sequence). CDR3 length equals 15 residues. The ends lost 1 base at V and 4 bases at J; junction bases unmatched: 2. For the CDR3, the DNA is TGTGCCAGCAGCTTGCCGGGACAGGGGGCCTATGGCTACACCTTC. Its protein product is CASSLPGQGAYGYTF.

V usage is TRBV19 and J usage is TRBJ1-5, with D perhaps TRBD1 (5 bases). Deletions cut 7 bases from V and 6 bases from J, with 13 bases between. Germline CDR1 is LNHDA and CDR2 is SQIVND (reference sequence). This CDR3 contains 13 residues. The CDR3 sequence: CASIPRGGQPQHF. For the CDR3, the DNA is TGTGCCAGTATCCCGAGGGGAGGTCAGCCCCAGCATTTT. Complete variable domain (other parts from reference TRBV19 and TRBJ1-5): DGGITQSPKYLFRKEGQNVTLSCEQNLNHDAMYWYRQDPGQGLRLIYYSQIVNDFQKGDIAEGYSVSREKKESFPLTVTSAQKNPTAFYLCASIPRGGQPQHFGDGTRLSIL.

This chain connects TRBV19 to TRBJ1-2; D is perhaps TRBD1 (6 bases). Germline CDR1 and CDR2: LNHDA and SQIVND (reference sequence). The V end was cut by 5 bases, the J end by 5 bases, with 24 bases between. The CDR3 has 17 amino acids. The CDR3 is CASSEDSNSPFWYGYTF. In nucleotides, the CDR3 is TGTGCCAGTAGTGAGGACAGTAATTCCCCATTCTGGTATGGCTACACCTTC. Filled out from reference TRBV19 and TRBJ1-2, the complete variable domain reads DGGITQSPKYLFRKEGQNVTLSCEQNLNHDAMYWYRQDPGQGLRLIYYSQIVNDFQKGDIAEGYSVSREKKESFPLTVTSAQKNPTAFYLCASSEDSNSPFWYGYTFGSGTRLTVV.

The chain links TRBV19 to TRBJ2-6, with 8 bases that match TRBD2. The CDR3 is 17 residues long. Trimming cost V 1 base and J 0 bases; bases outside gene matches: 2. Germline V CDR1 and CDR2: LNHDA, SQIVND (reference sequence). The CDR3 here is CASSIGRGASGANVLTF. The CDR3 region has the DNA TGTGCCAGTAGTATAGGGCGGGGGGCCTCTGGGGCCAACGTCCTGACTTTC.

The chain combines TRBV19 with TRBJ2-1; TRBD1 aligns across 10 bases. Germline loops: CDR1 LNHDA, CDR2 SQIVND (reference sequence). The trim removed 3 bases at V and 8 bases at J, leaving 10 bases unmatched. CDR3 length equals 16 residues. CDR3 residues: CASSIRGQGRYDEQFF. CDR3 bases: TGTGCCAGTAGTATTCGGGGACAGGGGAGGTACGATGAGCAGTTCTTC.

This clone counts as medium-sized. J is TRBJ1-2 and V is TRBV28; TRBD1 aligns across 7 bases. J gave up 5 bases and V 5 bases, and 5 bases lay outside the gene matches. Germline loops: CDR1 MDHEN, CDR2 SYDVKM. The CDR3 spans 13 residues. The CDR3 is CASSVGTAYGYTF. The CDR3, as DNA: TGTGCCAGCAGTGTCGGGACAGCTTATGGCTACACCTTC.

The chain joins TRBV19 to TRBJ2-1; 10 nucleotides agree with TRBD1. The CDR3 runs to 15 residues. Trimming cost V 5 bases and J 8 bases; bases outside gene matches: 9. CDR1 is LNHDA and CDR2 is SQIVND in the germline V gene (reference sequence). The CDR3 nucleotides read TGTGCCAGTAGTCCGGGACAGGGGAGGCATGATGAGCAGTTCTTC. Translated: CASSPGQGRHDEQFF.

The J gene is TRBJ2-5, the V gene TRBV4-2; 8 positions agree with TRBD2. CDR1 is LGHNA, CDR2 YNFKEQ, per germline. This CDR3 is 14 amino acids long. V lost 5 bases and J lost 2; bases outside the gene matches: 4. The CDR3 bases are TGTGCCAGCAGCTCCCCTAGCGGGCAAGAGACCCAGTACTTC. Its protein is CASSSPSGQETQYF.

The V gene is TRBV5-1, the J gene TRBJ1-2; the D gene is possibly TRBD1 (5 bases). Per germline, CDR1 SGHRS and CDR2 YFSETQ. The CDR3 contains 11 residues. Between the trimmed V and J ends, which lost 0 bases and 14 bases, there was a span of 11 bases. The CDR3 DNA is TGCGCCAGCAGCTTGGGGGACGAGCAGACCTTC. This gives the protein CASSLGDEQTF.

The chain's CDR3 is CASSLGRSYNSPLHF. The DNA for the CDR3 is TGTGCCAGCAGTCTGGGACGCTCCTATAATTCACCCCTCCACTTT. V usage is TRBV2 and J usage is TRBJ1-6; perhaps TRBD1 as D (5 bases). Between the trimmed V and J ends, which lost 5 bases and 0 bases, there was a span of 8 bases. The CDR3 spans 15 residues. CDR1 and CDR2 (germline): SNHLY, FYNNEI.

The rearrangement uses TRBV18 and TRBJ2-3; no clear D gene. The CDR3 has 13 amino acids. Trimming removed 6 bases at V and 1 base at J, with 8 bases between. CDR1 and CDR2 (germline): KGHSH, LQKENI. The CDR3 protein is CASSPRGTDTQYF. CDR3 sequence (DNA): TGTGCCAGCTCCCCCCGAGGCACAGATACGCAGTATTTT.

The V and J genes are TRBV10-3 and TRBJ1-5; no definite D call. Germline-derived CDR1 and CDR2 are ENHRY and SYGVKD. V lost 0 bases, J lost 1 base, and 7 bases lay in between. The CDR3 length is 15 residues. For the CDR3, the DNA is TGTGCCATCAGTGAGTCGGGCAGAAGCAATCAGCCCCAGCATTTT. Translated, it gives CAISESGRSNQPQHF.

The chain combines TRBV11-2 with TRBJ2-1; D is possibly TRBD1 (5 bases). The CDR3 consists of 16 residues. The V and J ends lost 1 base and 7 bases respectively, with 17 bases between them. Germline CDR1 SGHAT, CDR2 FQNNGV. The chain's CDR3 is CASSLVFGGAWNEQFF. DNA for the CDR3: TGTGCCAGCAGCTTAGTTTTCGGTGGGGCCTGGAATGAGCAGTTCTTC. Full variable domain (missing parts from reference TRBV11-2 and TRBJ2-1): EAGVAQSPRYKIIEKRQSVAFWCNPISGHATLYWYQQILGQGPKLLIQFQNNGVVDDSQLPKDRFSAERLKGVDSTLKIQPAKLEDSAVYLCASSLVFGGAWNEQFFGPGTRLTVL.

This chain links TRBV9 with TRBJ1-4; TRBD1 agrees at 8 bases. The CDR3 spans 13 residues. The V and J ends lost 3 bases and 8 bases, in that order; junction bases with no gene match: 3. The V gene's germline CDR1 is SGDLS and CDR2 YYNGEE. The CDR3 DNA sequence: TGTGCCAGCAGCGGGACAGGGCGGGAAAAACTGTTTTTT. This translates into CASSGTGREKLFF.

The chain recombines TRBV6-5 with TRBJ2-5; TRBD2 matches at 10 bases. CDR1 is MNHEY and CDR2 is SVGAGI in the germline V gene. The trim removed 6 bases at V and 2 bases at J, leaving 3 bases unmatched. This CDR3 has 14 residues. CDR3 sequence (DNA): TGTGCCAGCAGCCTACTAGCGGGACAAGAGACCCAGTACTTC. This codes for CASSLLAGQETQYF.

The rearrangement links TRBV4-3 to TRBJ2-2; 7 bases are shared with TRBD1. The CDR3 is 14 residues long. The V segment lost 4 bases and the J segment 6 bases; nucleotides outside the gene matches: 5. Germline values: CDR1 LGHNA, CDR2 YSLEER. CDR3 in DNA: TGCGCCAGCAGCCTGAGACAGGGTCCCGGGGAGCTGTTTTTT. As protein: CASSLRQGPGELFF.

The chain has TRBV7-6 and TRBJ1-6, with a weak D call TRBD1 (6 bases). The CDR3 has 17 residues. V lost 6 bases and J 7 bases, leaving 22 bases between the germline ends. Germline loops: CDR1 SGHVS, CDR2 FNYEAQ. In nucleotides, the CDR3 is TGTGCCAGCAGTCCGGTCCTGCCAGGGGTCAAAAATTCACCCCTCCACTTT. This encodes CASSPVLPGVKNSPLHF.

The chain has TRBV19 and TRBJ1-1, with 8 bases matching TRBD1. CDR1 and CDR2 from the germline V gene are LNHDA and SQIVND (reference sequence). The CDR3 has 14 residues. The trim removed 6 bases at V and 3 bases at J, leaving 6 bases unmatched. The CDR3 coding sequence is TGTGCCAGTAGGGACAGGGACTATTACACTGAAGCTTTCTTT. Translation gives CASRDRDYYTEAFF.

The CDR3 region has the DNA TGTGCCAGCAGTTTTCCGGGACAGTCCTACGAGCAGTACTTC. Translating it yields CASSFPGQSYEQYF. V gene TRBV28 combines with J gene TRBJ2-7, with 7 nucleotides matching TRBD1. V was clipped by 3 bases and J by 1 base; unmatched bases: 3. Per the germline V gene, CDR1 is MDHEN and CDR2 is SYDVKM. There are 14 residues in the CDR3. Variable domain in full (rest from reference TRBV28 and TRBJ2-7): DVKVTQSSRYLVKRTGEKVFLECVQDMDHENMFWYRQDPGLGLRLIYFSYDVKMKEKGDIPEGYSVSREKKERFSLILESASTNQTSMYLCASSFPGQSYEQYFGPGTRLTVT.

This clone was detected a few times. The CDR3 protein is CASSTQGAGTEAFF. CDR3 bases: TGTGCCAGTAGTACACAGGGGGCAGGAACTGAAGCTTTCTTT. The chain couples TRBV19 to TRBJ1-1, with 9 bases matching TRBD1. Trimming at V came to 4 bases and at J to 5 bases, leaving 5 bases not matched to a gene. The CDR3 length is 14 residues. CDR1 LNHDA and CDR2 SQIVND come from the germline V gene (reference sequence).